This entry lists 4 T cell receptor beta chains sequenced from one sample in a study of identical twins. TCRdb passed the 5' RACE reads through MiXCR, listing each CDR3 protein once. The sample holds some 710,000 distinct CDR3 sequences, around 6% seen once. Sequencing used naive T cells sorted from blood. These receptors were obtained from a man younger than 35 in good health.

The V call is TRBV10-3, the J call TRBJ2-7; D is unclear. CDR3 length equals 11 residues. Trimming removed 5 bases from V and 7 bases from J, with 9 bases in between. The germline CDR1 and CDR2 sequences are ENHRY and SYGVKD. The CDR3 DNA follows: TGTGCCATCAGTCATCTGGCAGAGCAGTACTTC. This gives the protein CAISHLAEQYF.

This clonotype was observed a handful of times. J is TRBJ2-5 and V is TRBV25-1; D remains unclear. Germline CDR1 MGHDK, CDR2 SYGVNS. The germline V and J ends were trimmed by 3 bases and 2 bases, with 10 bases remaining between them. CDR3 size: 14 residues. The CDR3 loop is CASSEPPTQETQYF. The CDR3 DNA reads as TGTGCCAGCAGTGAGCCACCGACACAAGAGACCCAGTACTTC.

This clonotype was recorded many times. This rearrangement joins TRBV29-1 to TRBJ2-7; the match to TRBD1 covers 8 bases. Trimming at V came to 7 bases and at J to 2 bases, leaving 7 bases not matched to a gene. The V gene's germline CDR1 is SQVTM and CDR2 ANQGSEA. The CDR3 has 13 amino acids. Here the CDR3 DNA reads TGCAGCGCTTGGACAGGGAGGACCTACGAGCAGTACTTC. Amino acids: CSAWTGRTYEQYF.

This clonotype was found a few times. The genes are TRBV27 and TRBJ2-7; D may be TRBD1 (5 bases). Germline V gene data show CDR1 as MNHEY and CDR2 as SMNVEV (reference sequence). V gave up 5 bases and J gave up 3 bases, with 11 bases separating them. The CDR3 is 13 amino acids. CDR3 sequence (DNA): TGTGCCAGCAGTCCCCGACAGTACTACGAGCAGTACGTC. Protein: CASSPRQYYEQYV.